These 5 T cell receptor beta chains originate from one sample sequenced in a study of blood T cell repertoires in COVID-19. The method was immunoSEQ multiplex PCR; TCRdb's version includes in-frame clones alone and lacks a portion of them. The data contain approximately 250,000 clones, 70% to 90% of them singletons. Sequenced: peripheral blood. These receptors came from a man under 40 with active or convalescent COVID-19.

V is TRBV19 and J is TRBJ2-3, with D perhaps matching TRBD2 (5 bases). Deletions cut 6 bases from V and 4 bases from J, with 20 bases between. There are 16 residues in the CDR3. Germline CDR1 reads LNHDA; CDR2 reads SQIVND (reference sequence). This CDR3 reads CASSNQFEALADTQYF. In nucleotides, the CDR3 is TGTGCCAGTAGCAATCAATTTGAAGCACTAGCAGATACGCAGTATTTT. The full variable domain, completed using reference TRBV19 and TRBJ2-3, is DGGITQSPKYLFRKEGQNVTLSCEQNLNHDAMYWYRQDPGQGLRLIYYSQIVNDFQKGDIAEGYSVSREKKESFPLTVTSAQKNPTAFYLCASSNQFEALADTQYFGPGTRLTVL.

This clone was detected only a few times. This chain joins TRBV19 and TRBJ2-3, with D maybe TRBD2 (5 bases). The germline V gene encodes CDR1 LNHDA and CDR2 SQIVND (reference sequence). The CDR3 has 14 residues. Trimming took 5 bases from V and 0 from J, leaving 9 bases between them. The CDR3 DNA sequence: TGTGCCAGTAGTTTTGCGGGTAGCACAGATACGCAGTATTTT. It encodes CASSFAGSTDTQYF.

The rearrangement uses TRBV7-9 and TRBJ2-5, with 8 bases matching TRBD2. Trimming took 5 bases from V and 3 from J; bases not matched to a gene: 14. The germline CDR1 and CDR2 sequences are SEHNR and FQNEAQ (reference sequence). The CDR3 is 17 residues long. The CDR3 reads CASSTTLRGSGEETQYF. The CDR3 DNA sequence: TGTGCCAGCAGCACAACCCTTCGTGGTAGCGGGGAAGAGACCCAGTACTTC.

In regard to this clone: The junction departs from the called germline gene at one end, perhaps through a read error. V gene TRBV5-4 combines with J gene TRBJ1-1; no clear D gene. The CDR3 runs to 15 residues. CDR1 and CDR2 (germline): SGHNT, YYREEE (reference sequence). The CDR3 is CASSSRLNGNPEAFF. As DNA, the CDR3 is TGTGCCAGCAGCTCAAGACTCAACGGGAACCCTGAAGCTTTCTTT.

This clone occurred a few times. CDR3 nucleotide sequence: TGTGCCAGCAGCGGTACCGGGACAGGGGGCATTTCGGGCACCGGGGAGCTGTTTTTT. It codes for CASSGTGTGGISGTGELFF. The rearrangement uses TRBV7-2 and TRBJ2-2; 12 positions agree with TRBD1. After removal of 5 bases from V and 4 bases from J, the junction contained 14 bases not matched to a gene. The length of the CDR3 is 19 residues. Germline V lookup: CDR1 SGHTA, CDR2 FQGNSA.